This T cell receptor beta chain is drawn from a study of shared clonotypes between healthy human individuals. Deep-level settings were used for running the assay. Using around 200 ng DNA, around 30,000 T cell genomes, the sorted-subset replicate PCRs were run. Method: immunoSEQ multiplex PCR; TCRdb's copy keeps in-frame clones and lacks some. Counted here are under 1,100,000 clones, about four fifths occurring once; the ten biggest clones make up roughly 0.65%. Donors included only healthy HIV-negative adults lacking recent acute infections or vaccinations. Nashville, Tennessee was home to all donors, each a Caucasian adult. The CDR3 spans 17 residues. The J segment lost 1 base and the V segment lost 0 bases, leaving 9 bases of the junction unmatched. From germline, CDR1 is SGHNT and CDR2 YYREEE (reference sequence).

The source material was memory CD4+ T cells from PBMCs. Subset indicated: CD45RA-negative fraction. The V and J genes are TRBV5-4 and TRBJ2-7; 8 nucleotides align to TRBD2. The receptor was isolated from a man younger than 30 in good health. Some clones in this sample may be carry-over from other donors' samples. In nucleotides, the CDR3 is TGTGCCAGCAGCTTGGAAAGCAGCGGGAGAGGGTCCTACGAGCAGTACTTC. It yields the protein CASSLESSGRGSYEQYF.